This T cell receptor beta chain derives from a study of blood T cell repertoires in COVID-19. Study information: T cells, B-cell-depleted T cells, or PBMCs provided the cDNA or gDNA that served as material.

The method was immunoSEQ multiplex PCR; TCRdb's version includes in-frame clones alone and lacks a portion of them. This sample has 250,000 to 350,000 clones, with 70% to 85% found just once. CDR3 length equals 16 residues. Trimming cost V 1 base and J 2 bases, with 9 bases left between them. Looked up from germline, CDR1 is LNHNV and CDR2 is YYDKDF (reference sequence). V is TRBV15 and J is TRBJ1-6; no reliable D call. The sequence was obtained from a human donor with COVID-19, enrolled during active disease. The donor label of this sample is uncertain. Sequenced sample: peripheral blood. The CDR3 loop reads CATSRGSGTYNSPLHF. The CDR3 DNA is TGTGCCACCAGCAGAGGGTCCGGTACCTATAATTCACCCCTCCACTTT.